What follows is one TCR beta chain and its context. No antigen is known for it. This sample includes further DNA sequences coding for the same CDR3. Sequenced by immunoSEQ multiplex PCR; TCRdb stores in-frame clones only, minus some. The sample holds around 70,000 clones, under 85% seen once. CTLA-4 blockade using ipilimumab, together with focal radiation, was received by patients with chemo-refractory metastatic non-small-cell lung cancer. The CDR3 runs to 17 residues. Trimming shortened V by 2 bases and J by 0 bases, and 15 bases separated the two germline ends. CDR1 LNHNV and CDR2 YYDKDF come from the germline V gene (reference sequence). These data originate in a study of radiotherapy plus CTLA-4 blockade in lung cancer. In the study overall: Disease control was present in under 35% of patients, and objective responses in less than 20%. Findings and caveats of the study: Early clonal dynamics of blood T cells, together with interferon-beta, were reported as the best response predictor. In blood, tumor-derived TCR clones expanded after radiotherapy plus ipilimumab.

The sample in question was peripheral blood, obtained from a patient treated with radiotherapy plus ipilimumab. The sequence derives from a human donor with non-small cell lung cancer who had a partial response to radiotherapy plus ipilimumab. This chain connects TRBV15 to TRBJ2-3, with D tentatively TRBD2 (6 bases). CDR3 region: CATSRPGWGTSTDTQYF. CDR3 DNA sequence: TGTGCCACCAGCAGACCAGGGTGGGGGACTAGCACAGATACGCAGTATTTT.